The next 28 T cell receptor beta chains were all read from a single sample in a study of blood T cell repertoires in COVID-19 (dated by TCRdb to about 2020). Receptors were amplified or captured by the immunoSEQ multiplex PCR assay. Sourced from immuneACCESS, this table was stored by TCRdb with only in-frame sequences that have V and J called. A share of the clones is absent; for the studies checked, an unresolved V gene accounts for under half, and the remainder has no known explanation. In all, the sample holds fewer than 250,000 clones, and 85% of those were seen once. Clones ranked in the top ten supply more than 6% of the sample. Sequenced material: peripheral blood. These receptors all come from a woman aged 55-69 years with active or convalescent COVID-19.

The chain recombines TRBV3-1 (or the pseudogene TRBV3-2) with TRBJ2-5, with unresolved D. This CDR3 has 12 residues. Germline V gives CDR1 LGHDT, CDR2 YNNKEL (reference sequence). Trimming pared 2 bases from V and 3 bases from J, leaving 4 bases between. CDR3 sequence: CASSQSKETQYF. In DNA, the CDR3 is TGTGCCAGCAGCCAATCCAAAGAGACCCAGTACTTC.

The chain combines TRBV19 with TRBJ1-5, with D maybe TRBD1 (5 bases). The V end was cut by 0 bases, the J end by 4 bases, with 16 bases between. CDR3 length equals 17 residues. Germline-derived CDR1 and CDR2 are LNHDA and SQIVND (reference sequence). The CDR3 bases are TGTGCCAGTAGTATAGATCTCGCAGGGTATATGAATCAGCCCCAGCATTTT. This gives the protein CASSIDLAGYMNQPQHF.

In this sample, this clone turned up once. This chain uses TRBV3-1 (or the pseudogene TRBV3-2) with TRBJ1-6; 11 bases fit TRBD1. In germline, CDR1 is LGHDT, CDR2 YNNKEL (reference sequence). V was clipped by 3 bases and J by 5 bases; unmatched bases: 6. There are 17 residues in the CDR3. The CDR3 sequence: CASSQYGQGADNSPLHF. The CDR3 DNA reads TGTGCCAGCAGCCAGTACGGACAGGGGGCTGATAATTCACCCCTCCACTTT.

This chain connects TRBV14 to TRBJ1-6, with 7 bases lining up with TRBD1. Germline V gene lookup returns CDR1 SGHDN and CDR2 FVKESK. CDR3 length: 16 residues. After removal of 1 base from V and 8 bases from J, the junction contained 8 bases not matched to a gene. The CDR3 sequence: CASSQAAGTVYSPLHF. The CDR3 DNA sequence: TGTGCCAGCAGCCAAGCAGCCGGGACAGTCTATTCACCCCTCCACTTT.

The V and J genes are TRBV5-1 and TRBJ1-6; possible D gene TRBD1, 6 bases. V was cut by 5 bases and J by 0 bases, with 9 bases left in between. The germline V gene has CDR1 SGHRS and CDR2 YFSETQ. CDR3 length: 15 residues. In DNA form, the CDR3 reads TGCGCCAGCAGGACAGGAACCTCCTATAATTCACCCCTCCACTTT. Encoded protein: CASRTGTSYNSPLHF.

V is TRBV4-1 and J is TRBJ1-3; the match to TRBD1 covers 7 bases. The CDR3 has 17 amino acids. Germline values: CDR1 MGHRA, CDR2 YSYEKL. The junction had 11 bases not matched to a gene; V was cut back by 6 bases and J by 0 bases. This CDR3 reads CASRRYHRGNSGNTIYF. The CDR3 DNA reads TGCGCCAGCAGGCGCTACCACAGGGGAAACTCTGGAAACACCATATATTTT.

V is TRBV7-9 and J is TRBJ1-1, with TRBD1 identical over 8 bases. Germline CDR1 SEHNR, CDR2 FQNEAQ (reference sequence). Trimming took 1 base from V and 6 from J; bases not matched to a gene: 4. The CDR3 contains 14 residues. CDR3 region: CASSLGIQGAEAFF. CDR3 bases: TGTGCCAGCAGCTTAGGGATACAGGGGGCTGAAGCTTTCTTT.

This clone was counted a single time. This chain links TRBV30 with TRBJ1-3; D remains ambiguous. Trimming shortened V by 2 bases and J by 2 bases, and 7 bases separated the two germline ends. The CDR3 covers 13 residues. Per the germline V gene, CDR1 is GTSNPN and CDR2 is SVGIG (reference sequence). As DNA, the CDR3 is TGTGCCTGGAGTTATCGTCCTGGAAACACCATATATTTT. Translating it yields CAWSYRPGNTIYF.

J is TRBJ2-2 and V is TRBV28, with D possibly matching TRBD1 (5 bases). CDR3 length equals 16 residues. Germline V gives CDR1 MDHEN, CDR2 SYDVKM. V was cut by 2 bases and J by 4 bases, with 14 bases left in between. The CDR3 sequence is CASSLEAGLGTGELFF. The CDR3 bases are TGTGCCAGCAGTTTAGAGGCAGGGTTGGGCACCGGGGAGCTGTTTTTT.

This chain uses TRBV5-6 with TRBJ2-2, with D perhaps TRBD1 (5 bases). Germline assignment: CDR1 SGHDT and CDR2 YYEEEE. The CDR3 runs 17 residues. With 0 bases removed from V and 4 bases from J, the gap between germline ends came to 16 bases. The CDR3 here is CASSLGRSRVITGELFF. Here the CDR3 DNA reads TGTGCCAGCAGCTTGGGAAGAAGCAGGGTAATCACCGGGGAGCTGTTTTTT.

The chain couples TRBV3-1 (or the pseudogene TRBV3-2) to TRBJ2-7; 8 bases are a match to TRBD1. V shed 6 bases, J shed 7 bases, and the junction held 11 bases outside the gene matches. This CDR3 is 14 amino acids long. Germline V CDR1 and CDR2: LGHDT, YNNKEL (reference sequence). The CDR3 region has the DNA TGTGCCAGCAGTCGGACAGGGCTCATGGGGGAGCAGTACTTC. Translated: CASSRTGLMGEQYF.

The chain couples TRBV6-6 to TRBJ1-5; 10 bases line up with TRBD1. Per germline, CDR1 MNHNY and CDR2 SVGAGI (reference sequence). V shed 10 bases and J 5 bases; nucleotides not matched to a gene: 2. This CDR3 comprises 12 residues. CDR3 amino acids: CATGQGYQPQHF. The CDR3 DNA follows: TGTGCCACGGGACAGGGGTATCAGCCCCAGCATTTT.

V gene TRBV7-2 combines with J gene TRBJ1-4, with no clear D. V was shortened by 0 bases and J by 8 bases, with 16 bases between the two germline ends. CDR1 and CDR2 (germline): SGHTA, FQGNSA. The CDR3 totals 16 residues. CDR3 loop: CASSLARQLGLEKLFF. CDR3 sequence (DNA): TGTGCCAGCAGCTTAGCACGACAATTGGGTTTGGAAAAACTGTTTTTT.

The rearrangement links TRBV9 to TRBJ1-3; no clear D. Germline CDR1 and CDR2: SGDLS and YYNGEE. V was shortened by 0 bases and J by 2 bases, with 6 bases between the two germline ends. This CDR3 is built from 14 residues. The CDR3 protein is CASSVGTAGNTIYF. The CDR3 coding sequence is TGTGCCAGCAGCGTAGGAACAGCTGGAAACACCATATATTTT.

This chain joins TRBV7-2 and TRBJ1-2; unclear D gene. The CDR3 has 16 amino acids. V gave up 0 bases and J gave up 2 bases, with 13 bases separating them. Germline V gene data show CDR1 as SGHTA and CDR2 as FQGNSA. CDR3 sequence: CASSLASLSLNYGYTF. CDR3 sequence (DNA): TGTGCCAGCAGCTTAGCTTCTTTGTCGTTAAACTATGGCTACACCTTC.

The rearrangement uses TRBV6-5 and TRBJ1-4, with D perhaps TRBD1 (5 bases). The CDR3 has 15 residues. The ends were cut back, 6 bases at V and 8 bases at J, with 19 bases in the middle. Germline assignment: CDR1 MNHEY and CDR2 SVGAGI. CDR3 coding DNA: TGTGCCAGCAGCAGTACCGGGGGGATTCGGGAAAAACTGTTTTTT. As protein: CASSSTGGIREKLFF.

This chain links TRBV28 with TRBJ1-3; possible D gene TRBD1, 5 bases. The V and J ends lost 0 bases and 4 bases respectively, with 16 bases between them. This CDR3 comprises 17 residues. CDR1 is MDHEN, CDR2 SYDVKM, per germline. The CDR3 reads CASSLWGGRASGNTIYF. The CDR3 DNA is TGTGCCAGCAGTTTATGGGGCGGCAGGGCGTCCGGAAACACCATATATTTT. Full variable domain (remainder filled in from reference TRBV28 and TRBJ1-3): DVKVTQSSRYLVKRTGEKVFLECVQDMDHENMFWYRQDPGLGLRLIYFSYDVKMKEKGDIPEGYSVSREKKERFSLILESASTNQTSMYLCASSLWGGRASGNTIYFGEGSWLTVV.

The chain has TRBV30 and TRBJ2-7; the D gene is possibly TRBD1 (8 bases). The CDR3 runs to 13 residues. The germline CDR1 and CDR2 sequences are GTSNPN and SVGIG (reference sequence). V lost 6 bases to trimming and J lost 7 bases, with 19 bases between them. The DNA for the CDR3 is TGTGCCTGTTCACAGGGGGGGACATCGGAGCAGTACTTC. As protein: CACSQGGTSEQYF.

V and J are TRBV25-1 and TRBJ1-4, with TRBD1 identical over 7 bases. V was pared by 8 bases and J by 5 bases, with 8 bases of the junction left unmatched. The CDR3 is made up of 14 amino acids. Germline CDR1 and CDR2: MGHDK and SYGVNS. Here the CDR3 reads CASGKGAGNEKLFF. The CDR3 DNA reads as TGTGCCAGCGGAAAGGGGGCGGGGAATGAAAAACTGTTTTTT.

V usage is TRBV12-3 or TRBV12-4 and J usage is TRBJ2-1, with 7 bases that match TRBD2. V was clipped by 8 bases and J by 5 bases; unmatched bases: 3. This CDR3 contains 12 residues. The DNA of the CDR3 is TGTGCCAGCTCTAGCGGAGACAATGAGCAGTTCTTC. It encodes CASSSGDNEQFF.

This clone was found once. The genes are TRBV10-1 and TRBJ2-1; 11 bases align to TRBD2. The V segment lost 6 bases and the J segment 6 bases; nucleotides outside the gene matches: 7. The CDR3 runs to 15 residues. Germline V gives CDR1 WNHNN, CDR2 SYGVQD (reference sequence). The DNA for the CDR3 is TGCGCCAGCAGCCAAACTAGCGGGGGTTTCAATGAGCAGTTCTTC. It codes for CASSQTSGGFNEQFF.

The V and J genes are TRBV6-5 and TRBJ2-5; 9 bases are a match to TRBD1. This CDR3 has 14 residues. Germline CDR1 MNHEY, CDR2 SVGAGI. V gave up 5 bases and J gave up 3 bases; unmatched junction bases: 4. CDR3 DNA sequence: TGTGCCAGCAGTAAACAGGGGGCCGAAGAGACCCAGTACTTC. Residues: CASSKQGAEETQYF.

The CDR3 loop reads CASSREGQGLYEQYF. The CDR3 DNA reads as TGTGCCAGCAGCCGAGAGGGACAGGGCCTCTACGAGCAGTACTTC. The chain uses TRBV11-3 and TRBJ2-7; 9 bases are a match to TRBD1. Germline loops: CDR1 SGHNT, CDR2 YENEEA. CDR3 length: 15 residues. V trimming: 5 bases; J trimming: 3 bases; junction bases outside the gene matches: 8.

This clone was seen only once. V usage is TRBV6-6 and J usage is TRBJ2-5, with 13 nucleotides matching TRBD2. Germline-derived CDR1 and CDR2 are MNHNY and SVGAGI (reference sequence). The CDR3 totals 17 residues. J gave up 4 bases and V 5 bases, and 10 bases lay outside the gene matches. The CDR3: CASSLGLAGAGGETQYF. The CDR3 DNA reads as TGTGCCAGCAGTCTTGGACTAGCGGGGGCCGGGGGAGAGACCCAGTACTTC.

Only one count was recorded for this clone. The chain has TRBV10-3 and TRBJ2-1; 9 bases fit TRBD2. Looked up from germline, CDR1 is ENHRY and CDR2 is SYGVKD. The CDR3 contains 16 residues. CDR3 in amino acids: CATSSGSNRGGNEQFF. CDR3 DNA sequence: TGTGCAACGAGTAGCGGGAGTAATCGGGGGGGCAATGAGCAGTTCTTC.

This clone was seen a few times. The rearrangement uses TRBV5-6 and TRBJ1-4, with 9 bases matching TRBD1. The CDR3 covers 15 residues. Trimming removed 4 bases from V and 7 bases from J; junction bases left unmatched: 8. Germline-derived CDR1 and CDR2 are SGHDT and YYEEEE. The CDR3: CASSTPGQGLEKLFF. The CDR3 nucleotides read TGTGCCAGCAGCACACCGGGACAGGGCCTTGAAAAACTGTTTTTT.

The chain joins TRBV11-2 to TRBJ1-6; no definite D call. V was trimmed by 5 bases and J by 8 bases, leaving 19 bases between them. In germline, CDR1 is SGHAT, CDR2 FQNNGV. The CDR3 is 16 residues long. CDR3 sequence reads: CASSATPSLYYSPLHF. In nucleotides, the CDR3 is TGTGCCAGCAGCGCGACACCCTCCCTTTATTATTCACCCCTCCACTTT.

This clone appeared a single time. This chain joins TRBV5-4 and TRBJ2-5, with TRBD2 as a possible D gene (6 bases). The CDR3 loop spans 15 amino acids. The germline V gene encodes CDR1 SGHNT and CDR2 YYREEE (reference sequence). V gave up 0 bases and J gave up 4 bases, with 13 bases separating them. The CDR3 sequence: CASSLDRLASETQYF. The CDR3 DNA reads as TGTGCCAGCAGCTTGGACCGTCTAGCGTCAGAGACCCAGTACTTC.